This TCR beta chain was observed in a study of T cell responses to AZD1222 COVID-19 vaccine. Study observations and caveats: The study found Spike-specific TCR breadth and depth rose after two AZD1222 doses. Donors in the cohort were predominantly white British and more often female, and clonal diversity was possibly underestimated.

Concerning this clone itself: The antigen is not known.

Second-dose recipients at about 4 or about 12 weeks were treated as one pooled group. Clones were read by immunoSEQ multiplex PCR, and TCRdb kept only the in-frame ones, dropping some. Of just under 150,000 clones in the sample, around nine tenths were seen once. This clonotype originated in an adult who received the AZD1222 COVID-19 vaccine. Sequencing used peripheral blood, obtained 28 days after the second AZD1222 dose.

CDR3 amino acids: CASSQREEEKLFF. The CDR3 DNA reads TGCGCCAGCAGCCAACGGGAGGAGGAAAAACTGTTTTTT. V gene TRBV4-3 combines with J gene TRBJ1-4; no clear D. Between the trimmed V and J ends, which lost 2 bases and 8 bases, there was a span of 9 bases. From germline, CDR1 is LGHNA and CDR2 YSLEER. This CDR3 contains 13 residues.